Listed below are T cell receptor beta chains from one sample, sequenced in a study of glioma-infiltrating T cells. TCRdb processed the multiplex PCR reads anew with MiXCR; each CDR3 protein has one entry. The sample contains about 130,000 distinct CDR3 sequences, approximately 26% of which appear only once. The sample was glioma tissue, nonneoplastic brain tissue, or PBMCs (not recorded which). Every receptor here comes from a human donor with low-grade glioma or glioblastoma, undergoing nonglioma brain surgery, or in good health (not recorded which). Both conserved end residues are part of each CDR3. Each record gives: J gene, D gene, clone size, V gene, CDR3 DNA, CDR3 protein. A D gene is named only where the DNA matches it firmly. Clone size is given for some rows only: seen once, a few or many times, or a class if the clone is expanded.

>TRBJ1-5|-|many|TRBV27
TGTGCCAGCAGTTTAAAGGGACCTTATAGCAATCAGCCCCAGCATTTT
CASSLKGPYSNQPQHF
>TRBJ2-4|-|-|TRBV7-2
TGTGCCAGCAGCTTTGGCGGCAAAAACATTCAGTACTTC
CASSFGGKNIQYF
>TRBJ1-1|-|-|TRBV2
TGTGCCAGCAGTGAAAAGGGGAGGGAAGCTTTCTTT
CASSEKGREAFF
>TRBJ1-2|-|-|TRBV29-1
TGCAGCGTTGTCGAAGGAAGGGACGGCTACACCTTC
CSVVEGRDGYTF
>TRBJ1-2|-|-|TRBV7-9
TGTGCCAGCAGCCCACCCCGGCGAAGCTACACCTTC
CASSPPRRSYTF
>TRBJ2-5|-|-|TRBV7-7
TGTGCTAGCAGCTTAGATGGCAGGGCGATGGAGACCCAGTACTTC
CASSLDGRAMETQYF
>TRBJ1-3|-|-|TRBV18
TGTGCCAGCTCCTATGACAGGACCTCTGGAAACACCATATATTTT
CASSYDRTSGNTIYF
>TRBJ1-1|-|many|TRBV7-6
TGTGCCAGCAGCCAGAACCGGGCCGCTGAAAAAGCTTTCTTT
CASSQNRAAEKAFF
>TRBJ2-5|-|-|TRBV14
TGTGCCAGCAGCCAGCAGCCCCTAGAGACCCAGTACTTC
CASSQQPLETQYF
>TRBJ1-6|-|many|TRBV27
TGTGCCAGCAGTTTCGGACGGTGGAATTCACCCCTCCACTTT
CASSFGRWNSPLHF
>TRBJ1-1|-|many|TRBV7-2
TGTGCCAGCAGCTACCCGACAGATTTGGGTGTCAAAGCTTTCTTT
CASSYPTDLGVKAFF
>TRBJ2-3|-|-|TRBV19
TGTGCCAGTAGTACACCAGGGGATACGCAGTATTTT
CASSTPGDTQYF
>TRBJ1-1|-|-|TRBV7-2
TGTGCCAGCAGCTTAAGGGGACCGCCCTGGGTCCCTGAAGCTTTCTTT
CASSLRGPPWVPEAFF
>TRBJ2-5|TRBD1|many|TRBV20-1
TGCAGTGCTAGAGAGCCAACGGGACAGCAAGAGACCCAGTACTTC
CSAREPTGQQETQYF
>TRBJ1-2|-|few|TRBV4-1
TGCGCCAGCAGCCAAACACACAGCGGAACGAACTATGGCTACACCTTC
CASSQTHSGTNYGYTF
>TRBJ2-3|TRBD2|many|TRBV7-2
TGTGCCAGCAGCCTGCGGACTAGTCCGGATACGCAGTATTTT
CASSLRTSPDTQYF
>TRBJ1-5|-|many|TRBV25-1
TGTGCCAGCAGTGATGTGCGTCGTAGGAACCATAGCAATCAGCCCCAGCATTTT
CASSDVRRRNHSNQPQHF
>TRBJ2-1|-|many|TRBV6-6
TGTGCCAGCAGTTACGCGAGACAGGGAGGCTCCTACAATGAGCAGTTCTTC
CASSYARQGGSYNEQFF
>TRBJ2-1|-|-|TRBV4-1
TGCGCCAGCAGGGGCCCCGGGACCCCAATGGTCAGTGAGCAGTTCTTC
CASRGPGTPMVSEQFF
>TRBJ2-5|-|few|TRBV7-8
TGTGCCAGCAGCTTAGAGGCAGCAGAGACCCAGTACTTC
CASSLEAAETQYF
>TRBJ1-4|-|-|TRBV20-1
TGCAGTGCTAGAGCATCCCAGAAAGACCCAACTAATGAAAAACTGTTTTTT
CSARASQKDPTNEKLFF
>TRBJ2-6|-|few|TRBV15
TGTGCCACCAGCAGATTTCTCTACGACAGGTCCTCTGGGGCCAACGTCCTGACTTTC
CATSRFLYDRSSGANVLTF
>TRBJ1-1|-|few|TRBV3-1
TGTGCCAGCAGCCGAGAGAATGAAGCTTTCTTT
CASSRENEAFF
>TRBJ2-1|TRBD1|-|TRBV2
TGTGCCAGCACGACAGGGAACCCCAATGAGCAGTTCTTC
CASTTGNPNEQFF
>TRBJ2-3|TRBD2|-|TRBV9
TGTGCCAGCCGCCCCGGGGGGGGCCCAGATACGCAGTATTTT
CASRPGGGPDTQYF
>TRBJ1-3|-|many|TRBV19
TGTGCCAGTAAAGGAGGACAGCAAAGCTCTGGAAACACCATATATTTT
CASKGGQQSSGNTIYF
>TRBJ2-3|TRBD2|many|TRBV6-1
TGTGCCAGCTCTCCCCGGGGGGGGCTGACAGATACGCAGTATTTT
CASSPRGGLTDTQYF
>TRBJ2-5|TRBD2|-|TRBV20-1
TGCAGTGCGCCTACGGGGGGGCCCCAAGAGACCCAGTACTTC
CSAPTGGPQETQYF
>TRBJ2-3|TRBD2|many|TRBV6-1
TGTGCCAGCAAATCCGGGGGGGCCTCAGATACGCAGTATTTT
CASKSGGASDTQYF
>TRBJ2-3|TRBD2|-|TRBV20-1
TGCAGTGCCTCCCGGCCAGCGGGGGGCCATAGCACAGATACGCAGTATTTT
CSASRPAGGHSTDTQYF
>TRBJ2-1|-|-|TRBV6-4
TGTGCCAGCAGTGAGGAGAGGAGCAATGAGCAGTTCTTC
CASSEERSNEQFF
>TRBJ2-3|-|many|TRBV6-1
TGTGCCAGCAGTTGGGACACCTTCACAGATACGCAGTATTTT
CASSWDTFTDTQYF
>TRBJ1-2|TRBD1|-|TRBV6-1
TGTGCCAGCAGTCCCCGGACAGGCCTGTTGGGTGGCTACACCTTC
CASSPRTGLLGGYTF
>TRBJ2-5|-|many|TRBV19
TGTGCCAGTAGTATTTGGACAGAACAAGAGACCCAGTACTTC
CASSIWTEQETQYF
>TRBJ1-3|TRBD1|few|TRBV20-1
TGCAGTGCAACAGGGGGAAGCTCTGGAAACACCATATATTTT
CSATGGSSGNTIYF
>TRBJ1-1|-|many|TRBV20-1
TGCAGTGCCGGGGACGGTGCAAGGGAAGCTTTCTTT
CSAGDGAREAFF
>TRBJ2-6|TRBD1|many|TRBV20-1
TGCAGTGCTAGGCCGGGACAGGGGTATGGGGCCAACGTCCTGACTTTC
CSARPGQGYGANVLTF
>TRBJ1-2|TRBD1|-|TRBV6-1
TGTGCCAGCAGTCCCTGGACAGGGAAAGGCACTGGCTACACCTTC
CASSPWTGKGTGYTF
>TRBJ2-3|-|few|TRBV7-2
TGTGCCAGCAGCTTAGCTTCAGAGGGACCAGATACGCAGTATTTT
CASSLASEGPDTQYF